This record concerns one T cell receptor beta chain sequence. In terms of age and location, participants ranged from about 18 to 95 years and lived in about two dozen US areas. Self-reported history from a screening survey and questionnaire set each donor's cohort. Per the authors' pipeline: Estimation of nucleated cell counts relied on the amplification of reference gene primers. Clones were read by immunoSEQ multiplex PCR, and TCRdb kept only the in-frame ones, dropping some. Clonal size and the V and J genes are those of that table, whereas D and trimming came from the DNA. The table lists hundreds of thousands of clones, approximately 90% of them singletons. This CDR3 region has 15 residues. With 1 base clipped from V and 4 bases from J, the junction kept 4 bases outside the gene matches. Germline V gene sequence: CDR1 LGHNA, CDR2 YSLEER. This sample is part of a study of blood T cell repertoires in COVID-19. Study in general: Sample material is recorded as cDNA or gDNA derived from T cells, B-cell-depleted T cells, or PBMCs.

This TCR was recovered from a woman aged 18-30 years with acute COVID-19. The chain couples TRBV4-3 to TRBJ2-3; 8 nucleotides match TRBD2. The sequenced material came from PBMCs or T cells enriched from blood (not recorded which). CDR3 loop: CASSQGAGVPDTQYF. The CDR3 region has the DNA TGCGCCAGCAGCCAAGGAGCGGGAGTCCCAGATACGCAGTATTTT.